These 23 T cell receptor beta chains share one sample of origin, sequenced in a study of blood T cell repertoires in COVID-19. This table comes from immunoSEQ multiplex PCR, and its TCRdb copy is limited to in-frame clones, with some not included. The data hold tens of thousands of clones, with about 88% observed a single time. The specimen was peripheral blood. The receptors here all came from an older man with active or convalescent COVID-19.

V is TRBV6-5 and J is TRBJ2-2; 9 bases match TRBD2. The V segment lost 0 bases and the J segment 4 bases; nucleotides outside the gene matches: 3. The CDR3 has 16 amino acids. Germline CDR1 MNHEY, CDR2 SVGAGI. The CDR3 loop is CASSYSSGGSTGELFF. The CDR3 nucleotides are TGTGCCAGCAGTTACTCTAGCGGGGGCAGCACCGGGGAGCTGTTTTTT.

The V and J genes are TRBV24-1 and TRBJ2-1; 8 positions agree with TRBD2. With 4 bases clipped from V and 3 bases from J, the junction kept 7 bases outside the gene matches. CDR1 is KGHDR, CDR2 SFDVKD, per germline. The CDR3 sequence is 16 residues long. CDR3 region: CATSDPGGGNYNEQFF. The CDR3 region has the DNA TGTGCCACCAGTGACCCGGGGGGGGGCAACTACAATGAGCAGTTCTTC.

This clone was seen a handful of times. The rearrangement links TRBV13 to TRBJ1-2; TRBD1 matches at 7 bases. The CDR3 sequence is 16 residues long. The germline V gene has CDR1 PRHDT and CDR2 FYEKMQ (reference sequence). The ends lost 0 bases at V and 2 bases at J; junction bases unmatched: 6. CDR3 in amino acids: CASSLGRGRGNYGYTF. CDR3 sequence (DNA): TGTGCCAGCAGCTTAGGTAGGGGCAGGGGGAACTATGGCTACACCTTC.

The J gene is TRBJ1-3, the V gene TRBV12-3 or TRBV12-4; D unresolved. V was cut by 5 bases and J by 8 bases, with 10 bases left in between. This CDR3 contains 12 residues. The CDR3 region is CASSPFPDTIYF. CDR3 bases: TGTGCCAGCAGTCCTTTCCCTGACACCATATATTTT.

J is TRBJ1-1 and V is TRBV19; TRBD1 might be the D (5 bases). Looked up from germline, CDR1 is LNHDA and CDR2 is SQIVND (reference sequence). This CDR3 region has 17 residues. Trimming took off 5 bases at V and 3 bases at J, with 22 bases between the two ends. The CDR3 bases are TGTGCCAGTAGTGCCCTTGCAGGGTATCTCGCTGACACTGAAGCTTTCTTT. This gives the protein CASSALAGYLADTEAFF.

This clone was counted a single time. The V and J genes are TRBV7-2 and TRBJ1-2; TRBD1 is a possible D gene (6 bases). Germline values: CDR1 SGHTA, CDR2 FQGNSA. The CDR3 extends over 16 amino acids. The germline V and J ends were trimmed by 7 bases and 1 base, with 19 bases remaining between them. The CDR3 DNA reads as TGTGCCAGCATCCCGGGGCAGGGACAAATTAACTATGGCTACACCTTC. It specifies CASIPGQGQINYGYTF.

The chain combines TRBV9 with TRBJ1-5, with 10 bases that match TRBD1. Germline trimming cut 3 bases from V and 0 bases from J; bases unmatched to any gene: 6. Germline V gene data show CDR1 as SGDLS and CDR2 as YYNGEE. The CDR3 length is 17 residues. The CDR3 protein is CASSAGTGDISNQPQHF. The CDR3 DNA reads as TGTGCCAGCAGCGCCGGGACAGGGGATATTAGCAATCAGCCCCAGCATTTT.

There are a few counts of this clone. The chain joins TRBV4-3 to TRBJ1-5; 7 bases align to TRBD1. The CDR3 spans 17 residues. The V gene's germline CDR1 is LGHNA and CDR2 YSLEER. V was pared by 2 bases and J by 7 bases, with 14 bases of the junction left unmatched. CDR3 nucleotide sequence: TGCGCCAGCAGCCAATCTAGGGGGCCTGTTTCCCGCCAGCCCCAGCATTTT. Its translation: CASSQSRGPVSRQPQHF.

The chain links TRBV5-1 to TRBJ2-2; D possibly corresponds to TRBD1 (5 bases). Germline values: CDR1 SGHRS, CDR2 YFSETQ. Between the trimmed V and J ends, which lost 0 bases and 0 bases, there was a span of 9 bases. There are 16 residues in the CDR3. CDR3 DNA: TGCGCCAGCAGCTTGGCGGCAGGGCCGAACACCGGGGAGCTGTTTTTT. This gives the protein CASSLAAGPNTGELFF.

In this sample, this clone turned up a few times. The rearrangement uses TRBV19 and TRBJ1-2; TRBD1 aligns across 8 bases. Germline assignment: CDR1 LNHDA and CDR2 SQIVND (reference sequence). This CDR3 contains 15 residues. With V trimmed by 5 bases and J by 6 bases, 11 bases remained unmatched. DNA of the CDR3: TGTGCCAGTAGTTCAAAAGACAGGGGAATGGATGGCTACACCTTC. Translating gives CASSSKDRGMDGYTF.

This clone was seen once. The rearrangement links TRBV11-2 to TRBJ2-4; D unclear. Trimming took off 5 bases at V and 4 bases at J, with 3 bases between the two ends. The CDR3 contains 11 residues. Germline CDR1 and CDR2: SGHAT and FQNNGV. The CDR3 spells CASSQKNIQYF. In DNA, the CDR3 is TGTGCCAGCAGCCAGAAAAACATTCAGTACTTC.

This clone occurred once. The chain is built from TRBV10-3 and TRBJ2-4; possible D gene TRBD2, 5 bases. CDR3 length equals 17 residues. Looked up from germline, CDR1 is ENHRY and CDR2 is SYGVKD. V was pared by 3 bases and J by 0 bases, with 15 bases between. In DNA, the CDR3 is TGTGCCATCAGTGACCGTTTAGGAGGACCAGCCAAAAACATTCAGTACTTC. This translates into CAISDRLGGPAKNIQYF.

CDR3 DNA: TGCAGCGTTTCTAGGACTAGCGGGGGGTCGGATACGCAGTATTTT. It specifies CSVSRTSGGSDTQYF. The chain joins TRBV29-1 to TRBJ2-3, with 14 bases fitting TRBD2. The ends lost 5 bases at V and 6 bases at J; junction bases unmatched: 7. Germline assignment: CDR1 SQVTM and CDR2 ANQGSEA. This CDR3 is built from 15 residues.

V is TRBV29-1 and J is TRBJ2-7; D may be TRBD2 (5 bases). Germline CDR1 and CDR2: SQVTM and ANQGSEA. There are 11 residues in the CDR3. Deletions cut 6 bases from V and 3 bases from J, with 9 bases between. CDR3 residues: CSVAASYEQYF. Written as DNA, the CDR3 is TGCAGCGTAGCGGCCAGCTACGAGCAGTACTTC.

V is TRBV5-1 and J is TRBJ1-5, with TRBD1 matching 10 bases. The CDR3 has 14 residues. Germline trimming cut 4 bases from V and 5 bases from J; bases unmatched to any gene: 3. Per germline, CDR1 SGHRS and CDR2 YFSETQ. The CDR3 coding sequence is TGCGCCAGCAGCCCGACAGGGGGCGATCAGCCCCAGCATTTT. It yields the protein CASSPTGGDQPQHF.

The chain is built from TRBV2 and TRBJ1-6; D remains unclear. Germline assignment: CDR1 SNHLY and CDR2 FYNNEI. The CDR3 runs 15 residues. With 3 bases removed from V and 6 bases from J, the gap between germline ends came to 12 bases. This chain's CDR3 is CASSERTLTNSPLHF. In nucleotides, the CDR3 is TGTGCCAGCAGTGAGAGGACTTTGACTAATTCACCCCTCCACTTT.

The rearrangement joins TRBV4-3 to TRBJ1-1, with D maybe TRBD1 (5 bases). The CDR3 runs to 14 residues. Trimming removed 5 bases at V and 1 base at J, with 11 bases between. Per the germline V gene, CDR1 is LGHNA and CDR2 is YSLEER. The CDR3 region is CASSSRGWNTEAFF. The DNA for the CDR3 is TGCGCCAGCAGCAGTAGGGGTTGGAACACTGAAGCTTTCTTT.

J is TRBJ1-2 and V is TRBV11-2, with TRBD1 matching 10 bases. CDR1 SGHAT and CDR2 FQNNGV come from the germline V gene. J lost 5 bases, V lost 4 bases, and 10 bases had no gene match. This CDR3 is built from 16 residues. CDR3 loop: CASSSDRGYRGYGYTF. DNA of the CDR3: TGTGCCAGCAGCTCGGACAGGGGGTACAGAGGGTATGGCTACACCTTC.

V and J are TRBV6-1 and TRBJ1-5; possible D gene TRBD1, 5 bases. Trimming took 2 bases from V and 2 from J, leaving 13 bases between them. Per germline, CDR1 MNHNS and CDR2 SASEGT. The CDR3 is 16 residues long. CDR3 in DNA: TGTGCCAGCAGTGAATTACGCAGGGAGGGCAATCAGCCCCAGCATTTT. Translating it yields CASSELRREGNQPQHF.

This chain uses TRBV18 with TRBJ1-3; no reliable D call. The germline gives CDR1 KGHSH, CDR2 LQKENI. The CDR3 totals 18 residues. V gave up 0 bases and J gave up 4 bases, with 19 bases separating them. CDR3 in DNA: TGTGCCAGCTCACCACCGTTCCGCGCGGGCTCGAGGGGAAACACCATATATTTT. This codes for CASSPPFRAGSRGNTIYF.

This chain links TRBV7-9 with TRBJ2-5; 8 nucleotides align to TRBD1. In germline, CDR1 is SEHNR, CDR2 FQNEAQ (reference sequence). V trimming: 5 bases; J trimming: 2 bases; junction bases outside the gene matches: 7. This CDR3 region has 15 residues. The CDR3 DNA sequence: TGTGCCAGCAGCAACCGGACAGGGTTACAAGAGACCCAGTACTTC. Its protein is CASSNRTGLQETQYF.

The gene calls are TRBV30 and TRBJ1-4; D unresolved. V was cut by 0 bases and J by 10 bases, with 18 bases left in between. This CDR3 contains 15 residues. Germline values: CDR1 GTSNPN, CDR2 SVGIG (reference sequence). The CDR3 loop is CAWSVAGSFRGKLFF. The CDR3 bases are TGTGCCTGGAGTGTAGCAGGCTCATTTCGGGGAAAACTGTTTTTT.

The genes are TRBV6-6 and TRBJ2-2; 10 nucleotides align to TRBD1. V shed 6 bases, J shed 4 bases, and the junction held 8 bases outside the gene matches. Germline assignment: CDR1 MNHNY and CDR2 SVGAGI (reference sequence). The CDR3 totals 16 residues. The CDR3 DNA follows: TGTGCCAGCAGGGGCCCCGGACAGGGGGGCACCGGGGAGCTGTTTTTT. Translating gives CASRGPGQGGTGELFF.